This T cell receptor (beta chain) appears in the sequencing data of a study of blood T cell repertoires in COVID-19. Source study methods: Scientists estimated how many nucleated cells there were by amplifying reference gene primers. Generated by immunoSEQ multiplex PCR, the TCRdb table keeps only in-frame clones and is missing some. V, J and clone size are those of that table, while D and trimming were read from the DNA. This sample has 200,000 or so clones, with 80% to 85% found just once. The germline V and J ends were trimmed by 2 bases and 13 bases, with 12 bases remaining between them. Germline V gene lookup returns CDR1 MNHEY and CDR2 SMNVEV (reference sequence). This CDR3 region has 13 residues. This clone was counted a single time.

The source material was peripheral blood. This TCR was recovered from a woman aged 25 to 39 with acute or convalescent COVID-19. The chain combines TRBV27 with TRBJ1-6; a weak D match, TRBD1 (5 bases). The CDR3 DNA follows: TGTGCCAGCAGTTTAAGGGGTTGGGGTCCCCTCCACTTT. Translation gives CASSLRGWGPLHF.